This T cell receptor beta chain was captured in a study of blood T cell repertoires in COVID-19. Study details: Sites in the United States, Italy and Spain provided acute and convalescent COVID-19 samples. Nucleic acid was either cDNA or gDNA, and it came from T cells, B-cell-depleted T cells, or PBMCs.

Which cohort a participant joined came from the clinical history participants gave. Those designated as exposed participants met a COVID-19 case within 2 weeks before study entry. Clones were sequenced by immunoSEQ multiplex PCR, and TCRdb holds only the in-frame ones, with some missing. The sample includes 250,000 to 400,000 clones, 85% of them seen just once. This clone was recorded a few times. The CDR3 consists of 12 residues. Trimming removed 8 bases from V and 5 bases from J; junction bases left unmatched: 3. Germline V lookup: CDR1 LNHDA, CDR2 SQIVND (reference sequence). The TCR originated in a woman aged 25 to 39 who had been exposed to COVID-19. The material sequenced was PBMCs or T cells enriched from blood (not recorded which). The chain employs TRBV19 and TRBJ1-2; TRBD1 matches 9 bases. CDR3 sequence: CASLQGAYGYTF. Here the CDR3 DNA reads TGTGCCAGTCTACAGGGGGCGTATGGCTACACCTTC.